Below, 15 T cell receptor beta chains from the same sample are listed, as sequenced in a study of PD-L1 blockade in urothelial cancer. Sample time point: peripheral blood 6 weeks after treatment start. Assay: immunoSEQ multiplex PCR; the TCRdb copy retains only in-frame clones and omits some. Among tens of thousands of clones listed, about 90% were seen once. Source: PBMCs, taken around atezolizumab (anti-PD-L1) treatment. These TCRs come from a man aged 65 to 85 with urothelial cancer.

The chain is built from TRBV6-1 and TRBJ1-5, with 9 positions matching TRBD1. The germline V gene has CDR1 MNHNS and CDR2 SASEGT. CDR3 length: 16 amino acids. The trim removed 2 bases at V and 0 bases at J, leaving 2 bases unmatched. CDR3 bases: TGTGCCAGCAGTGAAAGACAGGGGGGTAGCAATCAGCCCCAGCATTTT. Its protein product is CASSERQGGSNQPQHF.

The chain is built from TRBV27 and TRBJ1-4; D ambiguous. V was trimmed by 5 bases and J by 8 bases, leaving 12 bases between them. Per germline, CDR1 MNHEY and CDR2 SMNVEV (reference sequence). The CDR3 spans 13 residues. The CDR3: CASSPITGEKLFF. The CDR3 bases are TGTGCCAGCAGTCCTATAACGGGAGAAAAACTGTTTTTT.

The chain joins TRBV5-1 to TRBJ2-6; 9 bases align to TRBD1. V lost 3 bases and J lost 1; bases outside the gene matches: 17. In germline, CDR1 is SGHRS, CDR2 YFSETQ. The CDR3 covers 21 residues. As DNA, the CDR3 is TGCGCCAGCAGCTACCGGGACAGGGCGCGTGATCTCAAATCTGGGGCCAACGTCCTGACTTTC. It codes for CASSYRDRARDLKSGANVLTF. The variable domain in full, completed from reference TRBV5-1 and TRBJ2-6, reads KAGVTQTPRYLIKTRGQQVTLSCSPISGHRSVSWYQQTPGQGLQFLFEYFSETQRNKGNFPGRFSGRQFSNSRSEMNVSTLELGDSALYLCASSYRDRARDLKSGANVLTFGAGSRLTVL.

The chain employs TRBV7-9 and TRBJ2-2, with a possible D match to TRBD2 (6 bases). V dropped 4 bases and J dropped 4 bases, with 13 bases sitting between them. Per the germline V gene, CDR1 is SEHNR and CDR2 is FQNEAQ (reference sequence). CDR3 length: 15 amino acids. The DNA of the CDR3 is TGTGCCAGCAGCTCCCCCGGGACTTCCACCGGGGAGCTGTTTTTT. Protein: CASSSPGTSTGELFF.

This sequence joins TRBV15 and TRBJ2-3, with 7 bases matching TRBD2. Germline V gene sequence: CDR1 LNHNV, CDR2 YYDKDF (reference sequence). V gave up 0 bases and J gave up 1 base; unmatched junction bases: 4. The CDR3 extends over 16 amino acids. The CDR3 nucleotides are TGTGCCACCAGCAGAGATTGGGCGGGAGGCACAGATACGCAGTATTTT. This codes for CATSRDWAGGTDTQYF.

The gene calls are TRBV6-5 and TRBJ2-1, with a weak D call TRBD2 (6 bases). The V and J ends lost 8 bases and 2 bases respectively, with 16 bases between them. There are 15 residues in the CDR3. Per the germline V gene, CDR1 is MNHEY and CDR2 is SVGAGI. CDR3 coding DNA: TGTGCCAGCCGCGAGGCGGGGCGGGCCTACAATGAGCAGTTCTTC. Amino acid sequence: CASREAGRAYNEQFF.

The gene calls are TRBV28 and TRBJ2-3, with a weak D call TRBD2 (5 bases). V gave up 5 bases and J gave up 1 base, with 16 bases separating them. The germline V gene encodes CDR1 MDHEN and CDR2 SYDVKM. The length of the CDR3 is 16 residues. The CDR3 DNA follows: TGTGCCAGCAGTCCGCCGTCGAGAGCGGGCACAGATACGCAGTATTTT. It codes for CASSPPSRAGTDTQYF.

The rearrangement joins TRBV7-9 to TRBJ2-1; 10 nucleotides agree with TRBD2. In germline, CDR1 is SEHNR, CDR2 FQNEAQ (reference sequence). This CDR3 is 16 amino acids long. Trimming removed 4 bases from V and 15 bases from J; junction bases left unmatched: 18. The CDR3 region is CASSSISGRNRWLRFF. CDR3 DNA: TGTGCCAGCAGCTCGATTAGCGGGAGGAACCGTTGGCTGAGGTTCTTC.

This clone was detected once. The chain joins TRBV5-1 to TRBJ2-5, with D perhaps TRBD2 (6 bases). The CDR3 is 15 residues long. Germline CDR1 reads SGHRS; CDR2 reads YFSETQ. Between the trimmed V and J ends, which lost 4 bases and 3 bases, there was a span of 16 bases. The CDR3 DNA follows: TGCGCCAGCAGCGACCAGGGACTCGCCGAAGAGACCCAGTACTTC. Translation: CASSDQGLAEETQYF. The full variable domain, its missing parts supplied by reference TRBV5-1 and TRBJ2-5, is KAGVTQTPRYLIKTRGQQVTLSCSPISGHRSVSWYQQTPGQGLQFLFEYFSETQRNKGNFPGRFSGRQFSNSRSEMNVSTLELGDSALYLCASSDQGLAEETQYFGPGTRLLVL.

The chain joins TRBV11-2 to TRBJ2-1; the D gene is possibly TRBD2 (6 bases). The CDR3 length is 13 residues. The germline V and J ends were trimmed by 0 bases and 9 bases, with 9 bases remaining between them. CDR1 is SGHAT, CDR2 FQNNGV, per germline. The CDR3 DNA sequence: TGTGCCAGCAGCTTAGACTTGGGGGGTGAGCAGTTCTTC. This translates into CASSLDLGGEQFF.

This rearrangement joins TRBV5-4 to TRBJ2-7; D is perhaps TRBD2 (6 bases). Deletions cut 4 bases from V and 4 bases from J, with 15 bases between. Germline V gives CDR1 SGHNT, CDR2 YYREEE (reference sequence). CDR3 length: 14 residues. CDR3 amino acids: CASSPGTSPYEQYF. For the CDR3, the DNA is TGTGCCAGCAGCCCCGGGACTTCCCCATACGAGCAGTACTTC.

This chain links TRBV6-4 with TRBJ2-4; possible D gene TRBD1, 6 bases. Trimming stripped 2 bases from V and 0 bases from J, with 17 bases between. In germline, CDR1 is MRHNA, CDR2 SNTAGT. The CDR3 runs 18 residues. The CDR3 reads CASSDPNRVLGAKNIQYF. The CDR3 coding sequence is TGTGCCAGCAGTGACCCCAACAGGGTCCTGGGAGCCAAAAACATTCAGTACTTC.

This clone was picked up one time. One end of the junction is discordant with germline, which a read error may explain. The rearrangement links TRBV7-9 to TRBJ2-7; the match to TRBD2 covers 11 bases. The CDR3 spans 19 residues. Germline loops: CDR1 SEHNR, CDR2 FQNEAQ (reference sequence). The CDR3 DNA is TGTGCCAGCAGCTTGGGACAGCCGGGACTAGCGGAAAGTTCTTACGAGAAGTACTTC. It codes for CASSLGQPGLAESSYEKYF. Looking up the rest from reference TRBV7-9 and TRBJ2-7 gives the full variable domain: DTGVSQNPRHKITKRGQNVTFRCDPISEHNRLYWYRQTLGQGPEFLTYFQNEAQLEKSRLLSDRFSAERPKGSFSTLEIQRTEQGDSAMYLCASSLGQPGLAESSYEKYFGPGTRLTVT.

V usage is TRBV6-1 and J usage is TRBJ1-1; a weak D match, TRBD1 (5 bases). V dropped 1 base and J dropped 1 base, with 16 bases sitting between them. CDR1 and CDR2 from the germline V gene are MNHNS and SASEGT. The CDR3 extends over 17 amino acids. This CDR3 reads CASSEGAQGVGNTEAFF. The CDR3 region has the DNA TGTGCCAGCAGTGAAGGGGCTCAGGGTGTCGGGAACACTGAAGCTTTCTTT.

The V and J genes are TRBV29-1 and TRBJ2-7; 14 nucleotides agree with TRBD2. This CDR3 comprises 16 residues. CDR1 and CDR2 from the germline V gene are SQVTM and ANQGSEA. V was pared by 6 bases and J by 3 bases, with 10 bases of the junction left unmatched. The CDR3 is CSVDTGTSGSVYEQYF. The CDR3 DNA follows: TGCAGCGTCGATACCGGGACTAGCGGGAGTGTCTACGAGCAGTACTTC.